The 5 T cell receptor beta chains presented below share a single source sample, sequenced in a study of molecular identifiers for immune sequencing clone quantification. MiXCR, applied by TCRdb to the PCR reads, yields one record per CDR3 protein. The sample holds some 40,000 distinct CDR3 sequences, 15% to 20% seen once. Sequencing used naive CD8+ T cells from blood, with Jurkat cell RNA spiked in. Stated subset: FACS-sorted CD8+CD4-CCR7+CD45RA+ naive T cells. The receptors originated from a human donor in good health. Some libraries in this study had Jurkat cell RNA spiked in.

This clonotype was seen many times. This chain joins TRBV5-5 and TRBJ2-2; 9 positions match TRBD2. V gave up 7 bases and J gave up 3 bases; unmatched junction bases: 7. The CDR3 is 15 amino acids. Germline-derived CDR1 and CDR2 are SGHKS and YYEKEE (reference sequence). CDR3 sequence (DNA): TGTGCCAGCGAACTTAGCGGGAGATACACCGGGGAGCTGTTTTTT. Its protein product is CASELSGRYTGELFF. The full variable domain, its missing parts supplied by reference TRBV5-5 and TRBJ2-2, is DAGVTQSPTHLIKTRGQQVTLRCSPISGHKSVSWYQQVLGQGPQFIFQYYEKEERGRGNFPDRFSARQFPNYSSELNVNALLLGDSALYLCASELSGRYTGELFFGEGSRLTVL.

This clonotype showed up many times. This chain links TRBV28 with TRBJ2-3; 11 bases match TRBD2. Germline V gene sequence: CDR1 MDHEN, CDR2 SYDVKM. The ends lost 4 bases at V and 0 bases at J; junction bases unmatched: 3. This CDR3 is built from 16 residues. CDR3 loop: CASSSRLAGSTDTQYF. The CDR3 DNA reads TGTGCCAGCAGTTCGCGACTAGCGGGAAGCACAGATACGCAGTATTTT.

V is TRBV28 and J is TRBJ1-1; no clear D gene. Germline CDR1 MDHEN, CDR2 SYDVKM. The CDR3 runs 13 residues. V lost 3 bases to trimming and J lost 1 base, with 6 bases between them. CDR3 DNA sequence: TGTGCCAGCAGTTTTACGGAGAACACTGAAGCTTTCTTT. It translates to CASSFTENTEAFF.

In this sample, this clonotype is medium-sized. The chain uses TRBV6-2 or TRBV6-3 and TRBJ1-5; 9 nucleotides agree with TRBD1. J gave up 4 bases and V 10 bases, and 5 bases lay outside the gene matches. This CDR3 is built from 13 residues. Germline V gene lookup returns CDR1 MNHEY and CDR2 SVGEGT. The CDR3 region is CATRDRVNQPQHF. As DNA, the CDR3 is TGTGCCACCCGGGACAGGGTGAATCAGCCCCAGCATTTT.

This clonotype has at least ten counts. The CDR3 region is CASSLAQREKSYNEQFF. For the CDR3, the DNA is TGTGCCAGCAGCTTAGCCCAGCGGGAGAAGTCCTACAATGAGCAGTTCTTC. This chain connects TRBV28 to TRBJ2-1, with TRBD2 matching over 8 bases. The germline gives CDR1 MDHEN, CDR2 SYDVKM. This CDR3 has 17 amino acids. Unmatched junction bases numbered 11, after V lost 6 bases and J lost 1 base.